The clone carrying this T cell receptor (beta chain) was counted a single time. Vbeta (60) and Jbeta (13) primers were used in the PCR. In the source study's methods: It was a later analysis that counted roughly 79 million unique TCR beta chains, of which about 10 million were shared. Data came from immunoSEQ multiplex PCR; TCRdb stores just in-frame clones and leaves some out. V, J and clone size derive from that table, while D and trimming were established from the DNA sequence. The sample records some 110,000 clones, about 81% being singletons. Germline CDR1 and CDR2: SQVTM and ANQGSEA. Trimming at V came to 4 bases and at J to 2 bases, leaving 6 bases not matched to a gene. The CDR3 is 14 residues long. These data belong to a study of cytomegalovirus exposure and HLA in healthy donors.

The clonotype was recovered from a woman aged 25-40 years in good health and CMV-seronegative. The rearrangement links TRBV29-1 to TRBJ1-1; 8 bases fit TRBD1. The sequenced sample was PBMCs. Written as DNA, the CDR3 is TGCAGCGTTGGTTTCAGGGGGCGAAACACTGAAGCTTTCTTT. Translation gives CSVGFRGRNTEAFF.